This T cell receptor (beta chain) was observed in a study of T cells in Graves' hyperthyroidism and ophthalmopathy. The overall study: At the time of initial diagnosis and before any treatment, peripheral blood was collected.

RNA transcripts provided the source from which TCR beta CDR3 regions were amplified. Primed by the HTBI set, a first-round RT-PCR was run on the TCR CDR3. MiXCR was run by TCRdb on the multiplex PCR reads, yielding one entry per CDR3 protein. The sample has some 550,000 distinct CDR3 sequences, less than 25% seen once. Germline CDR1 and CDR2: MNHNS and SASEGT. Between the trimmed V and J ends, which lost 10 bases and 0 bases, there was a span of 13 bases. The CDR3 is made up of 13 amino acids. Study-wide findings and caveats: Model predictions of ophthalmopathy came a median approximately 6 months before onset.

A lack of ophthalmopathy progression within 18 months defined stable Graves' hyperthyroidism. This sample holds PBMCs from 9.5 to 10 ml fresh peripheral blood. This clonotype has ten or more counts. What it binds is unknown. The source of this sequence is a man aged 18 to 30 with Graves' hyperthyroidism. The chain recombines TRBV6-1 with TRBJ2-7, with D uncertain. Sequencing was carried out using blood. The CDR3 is CAIRKGSSYEQYF. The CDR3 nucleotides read TGTGCCATCAGGAAGGGTAGCTCCTACGAGCAGTACTTC.